This entry is about one T cell receptor beta chain. The junction differs from germline at one of its ends, possibly a read error. There are 12 residues in the CDR3. CDR1 and CDR2 (germline): MDHEN, SYDVKM. Original handling: Cell counts per sample came from amplifying reference gene primers. The data were produced by immunoSEQ multiplex PCR, yet TCRdb's version contains in-frame clones alone and is incomplete. V, J and clone size derive from that table, while D and trimming were established from the DNA sequence. Of roughly 360,000 clones listed, roughly 80% are singletons. The sample originates from a study of blood T cell repertoires in COVID-19. Study details: Acute and convalescent COVID-19 specimens originated in the United States, Italy and Spain. Sources were T cells, B-cell-depleted T cells, or PBMCs; the material itself was cDNA or gDNA.

This chain uses TRBV28 with TRBJ2-7; possible D gene TRBD1, 6 bases. This clonotype was sampled from a human donor with acute or convalescent COVID-19. The donor label of this sample is uncertain. The sequenced sample was peripheral blood. The DNA for the CDR3 is TGTGCCAGCAGCGATAGACAGGATCCCCCAACCTTC. This translates into CASSDRQDPPTF.